What follows is one TCR beta chain and its context. No antigen is known for it. The data belong to a study of T cell responses to AZD1222 COVID-19 vaccine. General observations from the study: Repertoires were collected only later (after the peak T cell response had occurred). Clonal diversity may have been underestimated in mostly white British donors.

The protocol was immunoSEQ multiplex PCR, while the TCRdb copy is restricted to in-frame clones and leaves out a portion. The sample records about 93,000 clones, 65% to 90% being singletons. Per the germline V gene, CDR1 is SGHTA and CDR2 is FQGTGA. Trimming stripped 1 base from V and 5 bases from J, with 9 bases between. The CDR3 spans 13 residues. J is TRBJ2-7 and V is TRBV7-3; no clear D. This clonotype was sampled from an adult in good health. The source material was peripheral blood, sampled on day 0 of AZD1222 vaccination. The CDR3 DNA is TGTGCCAGCAGCTTAAACGTCTGGGACGAGCAGTACTTC. Translated, it gives CASSLNVWDEQYF.